One sample yielded the 19 T cell receptor beta chains listed below, sequenced in a study of shared clonotypes between healthy human individuals. Assay: immunoSEQ multiplex PCR; the TCRdb copy retains only in-frame clones and omits some. The sample yields 2.3 million or so clones, 85% to 95% seen once. The sequenced sample consisted of naive CD4+ T cells from PBMCs. Subset described: CD45RA+ positively selected. The receptors originated from a man aged 18 to 29 in good health. Some clones in this sample may be carry-over from other donors' samples.

This clone was counted between two and nine times. The chain joins TRBV6-1 to TRBJ1-5; no clear D. CDR1 and CDR2 (germline): MNHNS, SASEGT. Trimming cost V 5 bases and J 3 bases, with 8 bases left between them. This CDR3 has 13 residues. CDR3 amino acids: CASSTADNQPQHF. The DNA of the CDR3 is TGTGCCAGCAGTACGGCAGACAATCAGCCCCAGCATTTT.

This rearrangement joins TRBV7-8 to TRBJ2-3; 10 nucleotides align to TRBD2. The CDR3 runs to 15 residues. Germline V CDR1 and CDR2: SGHVS, FQNEAQ. Losses at the gene ends were 1 base for V and 4 bases for J; bases not matched to a gene: 2. This CDR3 reads CASSLGLAGADTQYF. CDR3 coding DNA: TGTGCCAGCAGCTTAGGTCTAGCGGGAGCAGATACGCAGTATTTT.

This chain joins TRBV4-3 and TRBJ2-5; 7 bases line up with TRBD2. This CDR3 is 15 amino acids long. CDR1 is LGHNA and CDR2 is YSLEER in the germline V gene. The V segment lost 0 bases and the J segment 5 bases; nucleotides outside the gene matches: 6. This CDR3 is CASSQDIGGGETQYF. For the CDR3, the DNA is TGCGCCAGCAGCCAAGATATTGGGGGAGGGGAGACCCAGTACTTC.

This chain uses TRBV6-6 with TRBJ2-3; D gene unclear. The germline V gene encodes CDR1 MNHNY and CDR2 SVGAGI (reference sequence). The CDR3 contains 11 residues. The V gene lost 8 bases and the J gene lost 6 bases, with 9 bases spanning the gap. Here the CDR3 reads CASAHGDTQYF. CDR3 coding DNA: TGTGCCAGCGCTCACGGGGATACGCAGTATTTT.

DNA of the CDR3: TGTGCCAGCAAAATTGAGGGAGGTCCCCCCCATGAGCAGTTCTTC. This sequence encodes CASKIEGGPPHEQFF. This sequence joins TRBV7-3 and TRBJ2-1; weak D call: TRBD2 (6 bases). The CDR3 runs 15 residues. Deletions cut 7 bases from V and 8 bases from J, with 21 bases between. Germline CDR1 and CDR2: SGHTA and FQGTGA.

The rearrangement links TRBV7-9 to TRBJ2-7, with TRBD1 identical over 8 bases. The CDR3 length is 14 residues. Trimming took 5 bases from V and 4 from J; bases not matched to a gene: 7. Germline CDR1 and CDR2: SEHNR and FQNEAQ (reference sequence). The CDR3 reads CASSLDRGNYEQYF. The CDR3 DNA reads as TGTGCCAGCAGCCTCGACAGGGGAAATTACGAGCAGTACTTC.

For the CDR3, the DNA is TGTGCCAGCAGCACTACAGGGACGGAGGAGCAGTACTTC. Encoded protein: CASSTTGTEEQYF. V is TRBV5-6 and J is TRBJ2-7, with D possibly being TRBD1 (6 bases). The ends were cut back, 4 bases at V and 7 bases at J, with 15 bases in the middle. The CDR3 sequence is 13 residues long. Per the germline V gene, CDR1 is SGHDT and CDR2 is YYEEEE.

The V call is TRBV11-2, the J call TRBJ2-1; D not resolved. The CDR3 totals 13 residues. CDR1 is SGHAT and CDR2 is FQNNGV in the germline V gene. V was clipped by 5 bases and J by 4 bases, with 9 bases between them. The CDR3, as DNA: TGTGCCAGCAGCATCACCGTTTACAATGAGCAGTTCTTC. Translated: CASSITVYNEQFF.

The count of this clone is one. This chain links TRBV9 with TRBJ1-1, with D possibly matching TRBD1 (6 bases). The CDR3 is 14 amino acids. The V gene's germline CDR1 is SGDLS and CDR2 YYNGEE. The V gene lost 0 bases and the J gene lost 11 bases, with 17 bases spanning the gap. The DNA of the CDR3 is TGTGCCAGCAGCGTAGGAAAAGAGGGGGGGTCGGCTTTCTTT. As protein: CASSVGKEGGSAFF.

This chain uses TRBV7-9 with TRBJ1-1, with D unresolved. V shed 4 bases and J shed 3 bases, with 9 bases lying between them. The CDR3 spans 13 residues. The germline V gene encodes CDR1 SEHNR and CDR2 FQNEAQ (reference sequence). In DNA form, the CDR3 reads TGTGCCAGCAGCTCCGGACTCGACACTGAAGCTTTCTTT. It yields the protein CASSSGLDTEAFF.

The chain is built from TRBV5-1 and TRBJ2-3; 12 positions match TRBD2. Trimming took 0 bases from V and 4 from J; bases not matched to a gene: 6. This CDR3 has 17 residues. Looked up from germline, CDR1 is SGHRS and CDR2 is YFSETQ. The CDR3 sequence: CASSLGSSGRAADTQYF. The CDR3 nucleotides read TGCGCCAGCAGCTTGGGGTCTAGCGGGAGGGCCGCAGATACGCAGTATTTT.

The chain combines TRBV5-1 with TRBJ2-7; D is tentatively TRBD1 or TRBD2 (5 bases each). Germline V gene data show CDR1 as SGHRS and CDR2 as YFSETQ. The V end was cut by 0 bases, the J end by 4 bases, with 14 bases between. CDR3 size: 15 residues. CDR3 sequence reads: CASSLAGTSPYEQYF. The CDR3 DNA sequence: TGCGCCAGCAGCTTGGCCGGGACCAGCCCATACGAGCAGTACTTC.

For the CDR3, the DNA is TGTGCCAGCAGTTCCCCGCCCGGGACAGGGGGCGATGGCTACACCTTC. It codes for CASSSPPGTGGDGYTF. The gene calls are TRBV6-5 and TRBJ1-2; 12 bases are shared with TRBD1. V gave up 4 bases and J gave up 6 bases; unmatched junction bases: 9. CDR1 is MNHEY and CDR2 is SVGAGI in the germline V gene. The CDR3 has 16 residues.

The table lists this clone with a count of one. The rearrangement uses TRBV7-9 and TRBJ1-5; D perhaps matches TRBD1 (6 bases). Trimming pared 3 bases from V and 5 bases from J, leaving 17 bases between. Germline values: CDR1 SEHNR, CDR2 FQNEAQ (reference sequence). The CDR3 is 16 amino acids. CDR3 region: CASSLGAGGGDQPQHF. The CDR3 nucleotides are TGTGCCAGCAGCTTGGGGGCCGGAGGCGGAGATCAGCCCCAGCATTTT.

The chain combines TRBV5-1 with TRBJ1-1; D gene uncertain. Trimming cost V 2 bases and J 4 bases, with 12 bases left between them. The V gene's germline CDR1 is SGHRS and CDR2 YFSETQ. The CDR3 consists of 14 residues. CDR3 coding DNA: TGCGCCAGCAGCTTTGGACCGGGAGGCACTGAAGCTTTCTTT. Translating gives CASSFGPGGTEAFF.

The V gene is TRBV7-2, the J gene TRBJ1-6, with a weak D call TRBD1 (5 bases). This CDR3 is built from 15 residues. Between the trimmed V and J ends, which lost 5 bases and 7 bases, there was a span of 15 bases. Germline CDR1 and CDR2: SGHTA and FQGNSA. The CDR3 region has the DNA TGTGCCAGCAGCGCCCAATGGGGCGGAAATTCACCCCTCCACTTT. Encoded protein: CASSAQWGGNSPLHF.

This clone showed up just once. V usage is TRBV12-5 and J usage is TRBJ2-3; D gene unclear. Trimming removed 1 base from V and 3 bases from J, with 11 bases in between. This CDR3 comprises 15 residues. From germline, CDR1 is LGHNT and CDR2 FRNRAP. The CDR3 DNA reads TGTGCTAGTGGTTTGGAGTATAGTGGGACAGATACGCAGTATTTT. Encoded protein: CASGLEYSGTDTQYF.

The chain recombines TRBV28 with TRBJ1-5; D unclear. The CDR3 is made up of 16 amino acids. Trimming cost V 9 bases and J 2 bases, with 20 bases left between them. CDR1 and CDR2 (germline): MDHEN, SYDVKM. CDR3 DNA: TGTGCCAGTACCCGGGGAATCAATGGACGCAATCAGCCCCAGCATTTT. Protein product: CASTRGINGRNQPQHF.

The chain recombines TRBV20-1 with TRBJ1-1; no clear D. The V end lost 5 bases, the J end lost 10 bases, and 14 bases lay between the germline ends. Germline V CDR1 and CDR2: DFQATT, SNEGSKA (reference sequence). The CDR3 spans 11 residues. CDR3 coding DNA: TGCAGTGCTCATGTACTAGTGGGAGCTTTCTTT. This translates into CSAHVLVGAFF.